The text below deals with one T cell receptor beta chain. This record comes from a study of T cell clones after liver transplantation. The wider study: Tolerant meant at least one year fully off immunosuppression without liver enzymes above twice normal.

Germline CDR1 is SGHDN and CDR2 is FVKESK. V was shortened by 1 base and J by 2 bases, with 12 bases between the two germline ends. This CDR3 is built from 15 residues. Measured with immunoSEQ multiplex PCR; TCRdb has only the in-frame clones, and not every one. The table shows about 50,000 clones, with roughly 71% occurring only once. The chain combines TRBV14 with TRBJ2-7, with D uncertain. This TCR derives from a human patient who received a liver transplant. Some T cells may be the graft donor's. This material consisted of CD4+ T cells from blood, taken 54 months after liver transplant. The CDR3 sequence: CASSQALGYAYEQYF. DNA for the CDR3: TGTGCCAGCAGCCAAGCTCTGGGCTACGCCTACGAGCAGTACTTC.